The T cell receptor (beta chain) described here comes from a study of T cell responses to AZD1222 COVID-19 vaccine. Study results and caveats: None of the repertoires were sampled until the peak T cell response had passed. Two AZD1222 doses significantly raised spike-specific TCR breadth and depth over controls. Donors were chiefly white British, with a greater number of females, and clonal diversity was perhaps underestimated. CD4 TCRs linked to vaccination spanned spike, dominating at 160-218 and 743-854.

The protocol was immunoSEQ multiplex PCR, while the TCRdb copy is restricted to in-frame clones and leaves out a portion. The sample holds under 150,000 clones, roughly nine tenths seen once. In germline, CDR1 is KGHSH, CDR2 LQKENI. CDR3 length: 17 amino acids. Trimming cost V 4 bases and J 3 bases; bases outside gene matches: 10. As to this clone: The antigen is not known.

This chain joins TRBV18 and TRBJ1-1; TRBD1 agrees at 11 bases. Sequencing used peripheral blood, obtained 28 days after the second AZD1222 dose. This TCR was recovered from an adult who received the AZD1222 COVID-19 vaccine. The CDR3: CASSLGQGAGGHTEAFF. The CDR3 DNA sequence: TGTGCCAGCTCACTAGGACAGGGGGCGGGTGGTCACACTGAAGCTTTCTTT.